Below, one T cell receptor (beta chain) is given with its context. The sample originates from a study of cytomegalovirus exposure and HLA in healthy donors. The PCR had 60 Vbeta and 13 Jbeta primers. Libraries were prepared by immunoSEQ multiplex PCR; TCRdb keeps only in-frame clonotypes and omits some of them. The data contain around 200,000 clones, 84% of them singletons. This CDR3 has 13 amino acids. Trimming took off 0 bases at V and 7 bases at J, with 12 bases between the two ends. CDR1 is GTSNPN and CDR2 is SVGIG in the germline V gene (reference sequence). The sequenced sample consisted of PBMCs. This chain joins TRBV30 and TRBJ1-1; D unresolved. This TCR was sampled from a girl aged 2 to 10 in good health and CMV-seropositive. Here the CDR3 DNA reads TGTGCCTGGAGTGTACGGGGATCCGGTGAAGCTTTCTTT. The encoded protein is CAWSVRGSGEAFF.